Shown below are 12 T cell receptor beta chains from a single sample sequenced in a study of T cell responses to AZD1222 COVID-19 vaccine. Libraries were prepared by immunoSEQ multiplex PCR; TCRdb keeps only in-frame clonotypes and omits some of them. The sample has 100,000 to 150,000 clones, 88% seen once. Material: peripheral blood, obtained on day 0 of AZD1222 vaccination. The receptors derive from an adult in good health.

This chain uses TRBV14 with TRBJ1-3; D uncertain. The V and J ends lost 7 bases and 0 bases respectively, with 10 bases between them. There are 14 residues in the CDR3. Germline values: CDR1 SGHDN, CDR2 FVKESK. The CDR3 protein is CASNPGASGNTIYF. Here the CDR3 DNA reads TGTGCCAGCAATCCGGGCGCCTCTGGAAACACCATATATTTT.

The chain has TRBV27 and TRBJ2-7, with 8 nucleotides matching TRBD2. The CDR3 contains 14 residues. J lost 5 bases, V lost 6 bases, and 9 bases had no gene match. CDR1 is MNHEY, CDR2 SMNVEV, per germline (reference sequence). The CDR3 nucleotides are TGTGCCAGCAGCTCAGCTTTGACTAGCGACGAGCAGTACTTC. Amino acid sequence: CASSSALTSDEQYF.

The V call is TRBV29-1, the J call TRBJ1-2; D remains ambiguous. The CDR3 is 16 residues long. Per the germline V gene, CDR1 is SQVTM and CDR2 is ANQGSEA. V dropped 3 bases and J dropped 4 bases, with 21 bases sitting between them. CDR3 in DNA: TGCAGCGTTGAGAGGCAGACCACGTACAGCGGCTATGGCTACACCTTC. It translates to CSVERQTTYSGYGYTF. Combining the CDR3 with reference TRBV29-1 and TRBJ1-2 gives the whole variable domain SAVISQKPSRDICQRGTSLTIQCQVDSQVTMMFWYRQQPGQSLTLIATANQGSEATYESGFVIDKFPISRPNLTFSTLTVSNMSPEDSSIYLCSVERQTTYSGYGYTFGSGTRLTVV.

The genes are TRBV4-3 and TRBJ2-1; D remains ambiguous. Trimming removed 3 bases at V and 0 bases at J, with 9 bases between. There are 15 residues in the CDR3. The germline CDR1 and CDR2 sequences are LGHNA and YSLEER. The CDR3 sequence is CASSQGIASYNEQFF. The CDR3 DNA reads TGCGCCAGCAGCCAGGGGATAGCCTCCTACAATGAGCAGTTCTTC.

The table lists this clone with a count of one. CDR3: CASSFTGTGVGYTF. The CDR3 DNA reads TGTGCCAGCAGCTTTACCGGGACAGGAGTTGGCTACACCTTC. This chain joins TRBV7-2 and TRBJ1-2, with 8 bases identical to TRBD1. With V trimmed by 3 bases and J by 7 bases, 7 bases remained unmatched. CDR1 SGHTA and CDR2 FQGNSA come from the germline V gene. The CDR3 is 14 amino acids.

CDR3 nucleotide sequence: TGTGCCAGCAGAAGAGGGGTGACGAACACTGAAGCTTTCTTT. This gives the protein CASRRGVTNTEAFF. The chain combines TRBV6-5 with TRBJ1-1; D perhaps matches TRBD1 (5 bases). This CDR3 has 14 residues. V was pared by 6 bases and J by 1 base, with 12 bases between. Per germline, CDR1 MNHEY and CDR2 SVGAGI.

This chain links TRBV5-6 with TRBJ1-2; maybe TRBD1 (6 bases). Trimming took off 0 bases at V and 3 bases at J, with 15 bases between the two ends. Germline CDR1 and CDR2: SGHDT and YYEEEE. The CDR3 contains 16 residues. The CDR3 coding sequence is TGTGCCAGCAGCTTGGGTGGGGGGCTCTCGGACTATGGCTACACCTTC. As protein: CASSLGGGLSDYGYTF.

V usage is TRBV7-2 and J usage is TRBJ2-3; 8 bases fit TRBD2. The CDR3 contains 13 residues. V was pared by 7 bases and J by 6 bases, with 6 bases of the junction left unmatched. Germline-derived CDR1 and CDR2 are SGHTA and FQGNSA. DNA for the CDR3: TGTGCCAGCATAACTAGCGGTAGGGATACGCAGTATTTT. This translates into CASITSGRDTQYF.

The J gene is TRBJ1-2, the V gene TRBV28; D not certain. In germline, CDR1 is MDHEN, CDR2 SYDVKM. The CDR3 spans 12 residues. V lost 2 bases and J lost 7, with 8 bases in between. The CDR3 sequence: CASSLASLGYTF. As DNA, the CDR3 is TGTGCCAGCAGTTTAGCATCCCTTGGCTACACCTTC.

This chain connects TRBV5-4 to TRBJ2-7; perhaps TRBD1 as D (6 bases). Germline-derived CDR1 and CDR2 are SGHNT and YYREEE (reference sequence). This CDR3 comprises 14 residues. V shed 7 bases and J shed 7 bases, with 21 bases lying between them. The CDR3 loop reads CASGYAGVLGEQYF. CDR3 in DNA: TGTGCCAGCGGCTACGCAGGGGTTCTGGGGGAGCAGTACTTC. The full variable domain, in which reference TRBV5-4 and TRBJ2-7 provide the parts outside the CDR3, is ETGVTQSPTHLIKTRGQQVTLRCSSQSGHNTVSWYQQALGQGPQFIFQYYREEENGRGNFPPRFSGLQFPNYSSELNVNALELDDSALYLCASGYAGVLGEQYFGPGTRLTVT.

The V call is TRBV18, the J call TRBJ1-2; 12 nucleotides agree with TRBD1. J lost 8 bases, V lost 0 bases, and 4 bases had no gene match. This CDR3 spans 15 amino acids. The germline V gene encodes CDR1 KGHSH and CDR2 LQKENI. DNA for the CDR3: TGTGCCAGCTCACCACCGGGACAGGGGGCGAGGGGCTACACCTTC. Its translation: CASSPPGQGARGYTF.

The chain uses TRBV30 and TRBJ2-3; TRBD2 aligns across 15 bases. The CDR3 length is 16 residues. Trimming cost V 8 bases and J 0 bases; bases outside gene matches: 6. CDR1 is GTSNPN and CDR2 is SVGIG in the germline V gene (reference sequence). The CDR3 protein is CAAGTSGGPSTDTQYF. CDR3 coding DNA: TGTGCCGCCGGGACTAGCGGGGGGCCTAGCACAGATACGCAGTATTTT.